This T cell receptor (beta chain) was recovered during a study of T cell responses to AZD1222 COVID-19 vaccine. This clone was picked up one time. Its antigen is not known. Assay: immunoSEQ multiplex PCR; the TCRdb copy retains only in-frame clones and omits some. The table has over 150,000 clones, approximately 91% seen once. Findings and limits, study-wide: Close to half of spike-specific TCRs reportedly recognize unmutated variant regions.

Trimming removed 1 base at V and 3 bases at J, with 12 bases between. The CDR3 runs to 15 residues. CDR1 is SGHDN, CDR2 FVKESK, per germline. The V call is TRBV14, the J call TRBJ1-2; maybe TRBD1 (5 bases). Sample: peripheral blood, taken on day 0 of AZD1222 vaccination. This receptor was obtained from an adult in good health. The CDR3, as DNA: TGTGCCAGCAGCCAAGGAGGGGCCCTTGACTATGGCTACACCTTC. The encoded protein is CASSQGGALDYGYTF.